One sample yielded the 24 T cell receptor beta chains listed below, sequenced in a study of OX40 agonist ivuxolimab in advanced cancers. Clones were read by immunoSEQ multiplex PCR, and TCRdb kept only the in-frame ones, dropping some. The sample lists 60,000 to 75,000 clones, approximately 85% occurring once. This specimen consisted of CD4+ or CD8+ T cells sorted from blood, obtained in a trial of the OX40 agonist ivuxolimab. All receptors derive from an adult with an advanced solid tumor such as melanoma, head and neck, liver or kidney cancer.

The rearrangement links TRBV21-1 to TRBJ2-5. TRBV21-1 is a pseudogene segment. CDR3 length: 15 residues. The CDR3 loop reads CASRASGRPWETQYF. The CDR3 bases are TGTGCCAGCAGGGCTTCGGGACGGCCCTGGGAGACCCAGTACTTC.

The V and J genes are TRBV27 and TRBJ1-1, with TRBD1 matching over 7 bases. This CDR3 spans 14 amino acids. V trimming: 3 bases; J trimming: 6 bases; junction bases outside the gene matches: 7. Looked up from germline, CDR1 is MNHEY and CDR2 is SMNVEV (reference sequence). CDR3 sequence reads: CASSLQGDSAEAFF. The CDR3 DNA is TGTGCCAGCAGTTTGCAGGGGGATTCGGCTGAAGCTTTCTTT.

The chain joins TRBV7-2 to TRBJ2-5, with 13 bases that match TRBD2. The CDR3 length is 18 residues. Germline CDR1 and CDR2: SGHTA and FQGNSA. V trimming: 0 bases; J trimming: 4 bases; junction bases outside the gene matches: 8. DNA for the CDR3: TGTGCCAGCAGCTTAGCACTAGCGGGGGGGCCTGGATCAGAGACCCAGTACTTC. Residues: CASSLALAGGPGSETQYF. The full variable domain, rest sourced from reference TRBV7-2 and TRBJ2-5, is GAGVSQSPSNKVTEKGKDVELRCDPISGHTALYWYRQSLGQGLEFLIYFQGNSAPDKSGLPSDRFSAERTGGSVSTLTIQRTQQEDSAVYLCASSLALAGGPGSETQYFGPGTRLLVL.

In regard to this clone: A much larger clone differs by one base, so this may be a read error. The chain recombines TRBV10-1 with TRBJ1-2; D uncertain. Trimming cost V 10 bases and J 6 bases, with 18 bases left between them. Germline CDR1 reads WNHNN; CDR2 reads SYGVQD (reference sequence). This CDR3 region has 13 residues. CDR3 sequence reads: CATGDIVWDGYTF. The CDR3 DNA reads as TGCGCCACCGGAGATATCGTTTGGGATGGCTACACCTTC.

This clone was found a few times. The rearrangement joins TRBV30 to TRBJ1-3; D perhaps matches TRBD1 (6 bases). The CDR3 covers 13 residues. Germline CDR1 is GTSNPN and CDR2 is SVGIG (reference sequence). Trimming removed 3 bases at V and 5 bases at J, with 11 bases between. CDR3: CAWRGTFRNTIYF. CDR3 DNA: TGTGCCTGGAGGGGGACATTTAGAAACACCATATATTTT. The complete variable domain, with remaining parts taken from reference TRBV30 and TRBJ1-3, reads SQTIHQWPATLVQPVGSPLSLECTVEGTSNPNLYWYRQAAGRGLQLLFYSVGIGQISSEVPQNLSASRPQDRQFILSSKKLLLSDSGFYLCAWRGTFRNTIYFGEGSWLTVV.

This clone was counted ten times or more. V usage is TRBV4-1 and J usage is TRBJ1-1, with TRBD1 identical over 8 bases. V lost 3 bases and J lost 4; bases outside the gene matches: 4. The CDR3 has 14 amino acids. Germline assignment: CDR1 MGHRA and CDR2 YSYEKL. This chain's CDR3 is CASSHLTGGTEAFF. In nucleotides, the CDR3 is TGCGCCAGCAGCCACCTTACAGGGGGCACTGAAGCTTTCTTT.

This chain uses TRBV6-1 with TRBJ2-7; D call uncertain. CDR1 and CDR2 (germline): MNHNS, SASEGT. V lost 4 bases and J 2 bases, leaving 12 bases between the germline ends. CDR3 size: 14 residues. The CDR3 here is CASSVTGPPYEQYF. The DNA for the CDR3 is TGTGCCAGCAGTGTAACCGGGCCCCCCTACGAGCAGTACTTC.

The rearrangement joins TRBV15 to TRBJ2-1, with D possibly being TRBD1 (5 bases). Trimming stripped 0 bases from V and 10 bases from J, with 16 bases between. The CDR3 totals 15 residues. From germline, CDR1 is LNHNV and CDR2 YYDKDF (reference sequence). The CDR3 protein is CATSRDPGPGREQFF. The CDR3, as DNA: TGTGCCACCAGCAGAGATCCAGGGCCTGGAAGGGAGCAGTTCTTC.

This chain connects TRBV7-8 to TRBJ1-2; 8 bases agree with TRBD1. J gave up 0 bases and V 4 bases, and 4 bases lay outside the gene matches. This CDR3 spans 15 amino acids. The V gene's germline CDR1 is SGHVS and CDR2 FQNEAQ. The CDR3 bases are TGTGCCAGCAGCTCATGGACAGGGTCTAACTATGGCTACACCTTC. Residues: CASSSWTGSNYGYTF.

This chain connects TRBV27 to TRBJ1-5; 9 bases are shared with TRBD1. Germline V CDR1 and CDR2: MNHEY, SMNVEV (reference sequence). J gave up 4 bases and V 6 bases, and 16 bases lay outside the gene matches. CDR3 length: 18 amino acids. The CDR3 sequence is CASSHSMDRGNLNQPQHF. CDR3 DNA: TGTGCCAGCAGCCACTCAATGGACAGGGGAAATTTAAATCAGCCCCAGCATTTT.

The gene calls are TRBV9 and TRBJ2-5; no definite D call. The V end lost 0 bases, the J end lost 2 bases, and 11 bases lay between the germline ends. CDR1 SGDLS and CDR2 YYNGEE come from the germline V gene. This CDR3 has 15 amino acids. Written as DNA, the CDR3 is TGTGCCAGCAGCGTAGATGGTCGGCGGCAAGAGACCCAGTACTTC. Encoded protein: CASSVDGRRQETQYF.

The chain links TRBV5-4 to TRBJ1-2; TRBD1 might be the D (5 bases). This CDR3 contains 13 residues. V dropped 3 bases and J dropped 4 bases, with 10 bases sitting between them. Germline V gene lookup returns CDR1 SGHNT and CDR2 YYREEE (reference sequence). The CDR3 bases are TGTGCCAGCAGCTCCGACAGTCTCTATGGCTACACCTTC. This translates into CASSSDSLYGYTF.

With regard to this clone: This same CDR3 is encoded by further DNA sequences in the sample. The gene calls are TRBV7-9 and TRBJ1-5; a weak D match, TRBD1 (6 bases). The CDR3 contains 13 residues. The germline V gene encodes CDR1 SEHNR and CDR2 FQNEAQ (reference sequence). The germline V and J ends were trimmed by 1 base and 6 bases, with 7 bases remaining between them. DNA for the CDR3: TGTGCCAGCAGCTTAGGGGGGGCTCAGCCCCAGCATTTT. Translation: CASSLGGAQPQHF.

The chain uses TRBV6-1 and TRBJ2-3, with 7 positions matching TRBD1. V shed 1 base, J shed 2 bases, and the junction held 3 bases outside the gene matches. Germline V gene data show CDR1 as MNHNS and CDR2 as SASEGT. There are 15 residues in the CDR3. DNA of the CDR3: TGTGCCAGCAGTGAAGGACAGGGTCTCACAGATACGCAGTATTTT. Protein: CASSEGQGLTDTQYF.

CDR3 loop: CSVELGGFLDTQYF. The CDR3 nucleotides read TGCAGCGTTGAACTAGGCGGTTTTCTAGATACGCAGTATTTT. The chain is built from TRBV29-1 and TRBJ2-3; D gene ambiguous. Trimming cost V 2 bases and J 5 bases, with 14 bases left between them. Germline V gives CDR1 SQVTM, CDR2 ANQGSEA. The CDR3 is made up of 14 amino acids.

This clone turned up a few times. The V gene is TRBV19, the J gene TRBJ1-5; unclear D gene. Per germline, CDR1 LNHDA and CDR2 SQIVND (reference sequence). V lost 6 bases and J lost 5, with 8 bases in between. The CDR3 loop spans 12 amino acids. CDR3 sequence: CASRVEDQPQHF. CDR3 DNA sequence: TGTGCCAGTAGAGTGGAAGATCAGCCCCAGCATTTT.

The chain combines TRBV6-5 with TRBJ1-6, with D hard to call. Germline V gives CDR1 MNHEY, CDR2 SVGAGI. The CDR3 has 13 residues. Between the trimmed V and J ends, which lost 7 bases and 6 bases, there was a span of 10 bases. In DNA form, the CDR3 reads TGTGCCAGCACCGAGAGTCCTAATTCACCCCTCCACTTT. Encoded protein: CASTESPNSPLHF.

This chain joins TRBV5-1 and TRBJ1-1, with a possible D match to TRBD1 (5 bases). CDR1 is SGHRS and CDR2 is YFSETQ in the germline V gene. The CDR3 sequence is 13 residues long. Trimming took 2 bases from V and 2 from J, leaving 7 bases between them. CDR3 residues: CASSFDRNTEAFF. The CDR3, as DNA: TGCGCCAGCAGCTTTGACAGAAACACTGAAGCTTTCTTT.

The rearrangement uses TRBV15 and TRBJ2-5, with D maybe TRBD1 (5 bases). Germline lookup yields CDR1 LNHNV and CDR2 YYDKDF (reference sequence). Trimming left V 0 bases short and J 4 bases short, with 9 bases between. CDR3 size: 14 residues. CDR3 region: CATSRDIQVETQYF. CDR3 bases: TGTGCCACCAGCAGAGATATACAGGTAGAGACCCAGTACTTC.

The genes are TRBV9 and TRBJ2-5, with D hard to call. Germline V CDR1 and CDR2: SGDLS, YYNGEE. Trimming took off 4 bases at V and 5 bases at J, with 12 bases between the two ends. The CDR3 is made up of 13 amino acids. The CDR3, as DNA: TGTGCCAGCAGCCTGGACCTCGCGGAGACCCAGTACTTC. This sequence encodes CASSLDLAETQYF.

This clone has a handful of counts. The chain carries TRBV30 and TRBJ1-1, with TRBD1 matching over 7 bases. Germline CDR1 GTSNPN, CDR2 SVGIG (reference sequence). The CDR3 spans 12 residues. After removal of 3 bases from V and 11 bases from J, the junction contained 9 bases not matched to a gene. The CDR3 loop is CAWSSKPGGAFF. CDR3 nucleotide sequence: TGTGCCTGGAGCTCTAAGCCAGGGGGGGCTTTCTTT.

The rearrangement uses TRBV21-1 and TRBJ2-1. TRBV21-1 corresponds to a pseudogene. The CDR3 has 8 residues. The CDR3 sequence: CRSTEQFF. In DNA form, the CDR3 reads TGCCGCAGCACAGAGCAGTTCTTC.

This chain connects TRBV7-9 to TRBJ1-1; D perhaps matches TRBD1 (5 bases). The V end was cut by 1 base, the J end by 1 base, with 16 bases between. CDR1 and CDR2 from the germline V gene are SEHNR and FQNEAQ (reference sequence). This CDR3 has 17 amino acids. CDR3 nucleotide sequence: TGTGCCAGCAGCTTAGATGGGCGGGACGGAACGAACACTGAAGCTTTCTTT. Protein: CASSLDGRDGTNTEAFF.

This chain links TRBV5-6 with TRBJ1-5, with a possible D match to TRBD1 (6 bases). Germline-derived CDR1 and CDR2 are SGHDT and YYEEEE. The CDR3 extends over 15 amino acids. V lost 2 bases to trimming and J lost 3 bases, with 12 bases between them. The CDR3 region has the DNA TGTGCCAGCAGCTTTGGCAACAGGGCCAATCAGCCCCAGCATTTT. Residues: CASSFGNRANQPQHF.